These T cell receptor beta chains were read from a single sample in a study of monozygotic twins with cystic fibrosis. The method was immunoSEQ multiplex PCR; TCRdb's version includes in-frame clones alone and lacks a portion of them. The data contain 30,000 or so clones, 90% to 97% of them singletons. Input material: blood. The receptors derive from a girl aged 2-15 years with cystic fibrosis. Both conserved end residues are part of each CDR3. D genes are given only for firm matches. Size is stated for part of the rows, as once, few or many counts, or as a class when the clone is expanded.

j_call,v_call,d_call,clone_size,cdr3_nt,cdr3_aa
TRBJ1-6,TRBV5-8,TRBD1,NA,TGTGCCAGCAGACAAACGGACAGGAGGTACAATTCACCCCTCCACTTT,CASRQTDRRYNSPLHF
TRBJ2-7,TRBV18,TRBD2,NA,TGTGCCAGCTCGAGACTAGCGGGGCAATCCTACGAGCAGTACTTC,CASSRLAGQSYEQYF
TRBJ1-5,TRBV7-2,NA,once,TGTGCCAGCAGCTTAGAACGGGAGCAGCCCCAGCATTTT,CASSLEREQPQHF
TRBJ1-1,TRBV2,NA,NA,TGTGCCAGCAGGCCGGGGCGCGACACTGAAGCTTTCTTT,CASRPGRDTEAFF
TRBJ2-7,TRBV6-1,NA,NA,TGTGCCAGCAGCCAGGGGGGCGAGCAGTACTTC,CASSQGGEQYF
TRBJ1-1,TRBV7-9,NA,NA,TGTGCCAGCAGCTTTGGATACACTGAAGCTTTCTTT,CASSFGYTEAFF
TRBJ1-2,TRBV5-1,TRBD1,NA,TGCGCCAGCAGCTCAGGGGGCGTCTATGGCTACACCTTC,CASSSGGVYGYTF
TRBJ2-1,TRBV6-5,NA,once,TGTGCCAGCAGTTACTTGGGGGCTTACAATGAGCAGTTCTTC,CASSYLGAYNEQFF
TRBJ1-5,TRBV9,NA,NA,TGTGCCAGCAGCCTAAAGGGGGACGGGCCCCAGCATTTT,CASSLKGDGPQHF
TRBJ1-1,TRBV4-2,TRBD1,NA,TGTGCCAGCAGCCAAGACACCACAGGGGGCGGGACTGAAGCTTTCTTT,CASSQDTTGGGTEAFF
TRBJ1-5,TRBV6-1,TRBD1,NA,TGTGCCAGCAGTGTACAGGGGGATCAGCCCCAGCATTTT,CASSVQGDQPQHF
TRBJ1-2,TRBV4-2,NA,NA,TGTGCCAGCAGCCAAGACGAGTTAGCTAACTATGGCTACACCTTC,CASSQDELANYGYTF
TRBJ2-1,TRBV5-1,TRBD2,NA,TGCGCCAGCAGCATAACCGGGACTAGCGTTTACAATGAGCAGTTCTTC,CASSITGTSVYNEQFF
TRBJ1-1,TRBV30,NA,NA,TGTGCCTGGAGTGCGGAGGGCAGTCGTGGTTCGGCTGAAGCTTTCTTT,CAWSAEGSRGSAEAFF
TRBJ2-3,TRBV7-7,TRBD2,NA,TGTGCCAGCAGCTTAGAAGGTAGCGGGGTGCAGTATTTT,CASSLEGSGVQYF
TRBJ1-2,TRBV30,TRBD1,NA,TGTGCCTGGAGTGTGTTTGGCAGGGGGCTTGGGGACTATGGCTACACCTTC,CAWSVFGRGLGDYGYTF
TRBJ2-3,TRBV5-1,NA,NA,TGCGCCAGCAGCTTTGGGGGATCATCTAGCACAGATACGCAGTATTTT,CASSFGGSSSTDTQYF
TRBJ2-1,TRBV2,TRBD2,NA,TGTGCCAGCAGGGAAGGCCCTGGACTAGTTGTACCGAATGAGCAGTTCTTC,CASREGPGLVVPNEQFF
TRBJ2-1,TRBV20-1,NA,once,TGCAGTGCTCCACTCAATGAGCAGTTCTTC,CSAPLNEQFF
TRBJ2-7,TRBV7-2,TRBD2,NA,TGTGCCAGCAGCAAAAGCGGGAGTTTCTCCGAGCAGTACTTC,CASSKSGSFSEQYF
TRBJ1-6,TRBV18,NA,NA,TGTGCCAGCTCCCCCGGGACCCGTGGGCCCCTCCACTTT,CASSPGTRGPLHF
TRBJ2-3,TRBV4-2,TRBD2,NA,TGTGCCAGCAGCCAAGCGGGAGGACAAACAGATACGCAGTATTTT,CASSQAGGQTDTQYF
TRBJ1-1,TRBV6-1,NA,NA,TGTGCCAGCATAGTGGGACAGAACACTGAAGCTTTCTTT,CASIVGQNTEAFF
TRBJ1-1,TRBV6-5,TRBD1,NA,TGTGCCAGCAGTGCAAACAGGGGGCTGGACACTGAAGCTTTCTTT,CASSANRGLDTEAFF
TRBJ1-1,TRBV4-1,NA,few,TGCGCCAGCAGCCCGGGAATTGCGGACACTGAAGCTTTCTTT,CASSPGIADTEAFF
TRBJ2-3,TRBV5-6,NA,NA,TGTGCCAGCAGCTCGGCAGGGGTTTGGGGCACAGATACGCAGTATTTT,CASSSAGVWGTDTQYF
TRBJ2-5,TRBV2,NA,once,TGTGCCAGCAGATCTACGTTCCGCAGGGACGATTTACAAGAGACCCAGTACTTC,CASRSTFRRDDLQETQYF
TRBJ1-2,TRBV2,TRBD1,NA,TGTGCCAGCAGCGACAGGGGGCGCTTCTATGGCTACACCTTC,CASSDRGRFYGYTF
TRBJ2-2,TRBV19,TRBD1,once,TGTGCCAGTAGCTCGACAGGGGGGAACACCGGGGAGCTGTTTTTT,CASSSTGGNTGELFF